This T cell receptor beta chain was profiled in a study of T cell repertoires in cytomegalovirus infection. Trimming left V 6 bases short and J 8 bases short, with 11 bases between. The CDR3 length is 12 residues. Germline CDR1 is LNHDA and CDR2 is SQIVND (reference sequence). TCRdb fed the reads into MiXCR, producing one record per CDR3 protein. This repertoire shows around 530,000 distinct CDR3 sequences, roughly 29% found once; its top ten account for around 13%. Sequenced input: PBMCs. This chain links TRBV19 with TRBJ2-1, with no clear D. The sequence came from a human donor in good health (CMV status not recorded). Some clones in this sample may be carry-over from other donors' samples. The CDR3 sequence: CASSGSWDEQFF. The CDR3 nucleotides are TGTGCCAGTAGCGGGTCTTGGGATGAGCAGTTCTTC.